The 12 T cell receptor beta chains listed next were all sequenced from one sample in a study of siplizumab effects on memory and regulatory T cells. TCRdb keeps only in-frame clones here, not all; method: immunoSEQ multiplex PCR. The sample carries 90,000 to 130,000 clones, more than 90% recorded once. The sample was CD4+ T cells sorted from blood. The origin of the receptors is a human donor in good health.

V usage is TRBV4-1 and J usage is TRBJ2-3, with no clear D. The CDR3 loop spans 14 amino acids. In germline, CDR1 is MGHRA, CDR2 YSYEKL. The V and J ends lost 0 bases and 8 bases respectively, with 12 bases between them. CDR3 DNA: TGCGCCAGCAGCCAAGATCGACCGGGCCGTACGCAGTATTTT. Translated: CASSQDRPGRTQYF.

The gene calls are TRBV30 and TRBJ2-2; 7 bases fit TRBD2. The CDR3 spans 16 residues. Germline CDR1 and CDR2: GTSNPN and SVGIG (reference sequence). With V trimmed by 3 bases and J by 1 base, 8 bases remained unmatched. Written as DNA, the CDR3 is TGTGCCTGGAGCTCTACTAGCGTTAAGAACACCGGGGAGCTGTTTTTT. Amino acids: CAWSSTSVKNTGELFF.

The rearrangement links TRBV5-6 to TRBJ2-1; D uncertain. Germline CDR1 and CDR2: SGHDT and YYEEEE. V was trimmed by 0 bases and J by 10 bases, leaving 5 bases between them. The CDR3 extends over 11 amino acids. The CDR3 here is CASSLEQEQFF. CDR3 coding DNA: TGTGCCAGCAGCTTGGAGCAGGAGCAGTTCTTC.

V is TRBV6-5 and J is TRBJ2-7; TRBD1 is a possible D gene (5 bases). The CDR3 sequence is 13 residues long. CDR1 and CDR2 from the germline V gene are MNHEY and SVGAGI. Trimming took off 5 bases at V and 0 bases at J, with 8 bases between the two ends. In DNA form, the CDR3 reads TGTGCCAGCAGTGATACAGGCTCCTACGAGCAGTACTTC. Encoded protein: CASSDTGSYEQYF.

The rearrangement joins TRBV19 to TRBJ1-6, with D unclear. V gave up 2 bases and J gave up 7 bases, with 12 bases separating them. CDR3 length equals 15 residues. CDR1 is LNHDA, CDR2 SQIVND, per germline (reference sequence). CDR3: CASSILTSGNSPLHF. The DNA for the CDR3 is TGTGCCAGTAGTATACTTACGTCTGGGAATTCACCCCTCCACTTT. The full variable domain, in which reference TRBV19 and TRBJ1-6 provide the parts outside the CDR3, is DGGITQSPKYLFRKEGQNVTLSCEQNLNHDAMYWYRQDPGQGLRLIYYSQIVNDFQKGDIAEGYSVSREKKESFPLTVTSAQKNPTAFYLCASSILTSGNSPLHFGNGTRLTVT.

This sequence joins TRBV4-1 and TRBJ2-5, with D perhaps TRBD1 (6 bases). Trimming removed 2 bases at V and 2 bases at J, with 9 bases between. Germline CDR1 is MGHRA and CDR2 is YSYEKL. The CDR3 runs 14 residues. DNA of the CDR3: TGCGCCAGCAGCCAACCTGGACAGCAAGAGACCCAGTACTTC. This gives the protein CASSQPGQQETQYF.

The chain links TRBV4-1 to TRBJ1-4; D uncertain. Germline loops: CDR1 MGHRA, CDR2 YSYEKL. This CDR3 is built from 17 residues. V was pared by 0 bases and J by 0 bases, with 11 bases between. In nucleotides, the CDR3 is TGCGCCAGCAGCCAAGAAGGATCCGAAGCAACTAATGAAAAACTGTTTTTT. This codes for CASSQEGSEATNEKLFF.

V usage is TRBV5-8 and J usage is TRBJ1-1; D not resolved. The V gene's germline CDR1 is SGHTS and CDR2 YDEGEE. This CDR3 contains 15 residues. V dropped 0 bases and J dropped 1 base, with 10 bases sitting between them. The CDR3 sequence is CASSLGGKGNTEAFF. The CDR3 DNA reads TGTGCCAGCAGCTTGGGGGGAAAGGGGAACACTGAAGCTTTCTTT.

In its sample, this clone was seen once. CDR3 sequence: CASSLMRDTEAFF. As DNA, the CDR3 is TGTGCCAGCAGCTTAATGAGGGACACTGAAGCTTTCTTT. The chain couples TRBV11-3 to TRBJ1-1; D remains ambiguous. The CDR3 extends over 13 amino acids. Germline CDR1 is SGHNT and CDR2 is YENEEA. V shed 2 bases and J shed 3 bases, with 7 bases lying between them.

This chain joins TRBV9 and TRBJ1-4; D uncertain. The germline V gene has CDR1 SGDLS and CDR2 YYNGEE. CDR3 length equals 13 residues. Trimming removed 3 bases at V and 9 bases at J, with 12 bases between. The CDR3 region has the DNA TGTGCCAGCAGCGGGGAGGTCCCCCAAAAACTGTTTTTT. It specifies CASSGEVPQKLFF.

CDR3 residues: CASRVTGGTGELFF. In DNA, the CDR3 is TGTGCCAGCAGGGTTACAGGGGGCACCGGGGAGCTGTTTTTT. V usage is TRBV2 and J usage is TRBJ2-2; 8 bases fit TRBD1. This CDR3 is built from 14 residues. Germline CDR1 SNHLY, CDR2 FYNNEI. Trimming cost V 6 bases and J 4 bases; bases outside gene matches: 4.

J is TRBJ2-5 and V is TRBV7-9, with 9 nucleotides matching TRBD1. CDR1 is SEHNR and CDR2 is FQNEAQ in the germline V gene (reference sequence). This CDR3 is 16 amino acids long. V trimming: 3 bases; J trimming: 5 bases; junction bases outside the gene matches: 10. CDR3 bases: TGTGCCAGCAGCTTCCCCCCGGGACAGGGTTTGGAGACCCAGTACTTC. Protein: CASSFPPGQGLETQYF.